The sequence of this T cell receptor beta chain was determined in a study of beta chain features in type 1 diabetes. Study-wide results and limits: Significant though moderate, a shortening of TCRB CDR3s appeared in all four CD4+ subsets of Type 1 diabetes patients.

The authors reverse transcribed all of the isolated RNA, so sequencing captured expressed TCRB transcripts. Profiling relied on immunoSEQ multiplex PCR, and the TCRdb table lists in-frame clones only, not all of them. The sample has 550,000 to 850,000 clones, roughly 13% seen once; the top ten hold 0.02% to 0.025%. This CDR3 is 15 amino acids long. In germline, CDR1 is KGHSH, CDR2 LQKENI. Trimming took 3 bases from V and 4 from J; bases not matched to a gene: 9. A note on this clone: What it binds is unknown.

What was sequenced was naive CD4+ T cells from blood. The TCR was taken from a man younger than 35 with type 1 diabetes. V and J are TRBV18 and TRBJ2-7; 7 nucleotides agree with TRBD1. CDR3 nucleotides: TGTGCCAGCTCACCGAGTCCGGGACAGCGGTACGAGCAGTACTTC. Residues: CASSPSPGQRYEQYF.